Each of the 2 T cell receptor beta chains below was sequenced from the same sample in a study of blood T cell repertoires in COVID-19. Method: immunoSEQ multiplex PCR; TCRdb's copy keeps in-frame clones and lacks some. The table includes a few hundred thousand clones, roughly 90% detected once. The specimen was peripheral blood. These receptors were collected from a man aged 55 to 69 with acute or convalescent COVID-19.

This clone was counted once. The rearrangement joins TRBV2 to TRBJ1-2, with TRBD1 matching over 12 bases. The CDR3 covers 17 residues. Germline V gene sequence: CDR1 SNHLY, CDR2 FYNNEI. V lost 4 bases, J lost 6 bases, and 12 bases stayed unmatched. The CDR3 sequence is CASSVTQSGTGGDGYTF. CDR3 DNA sequence: TGTGCCAGCAGTGTAACCCAATCCGGGACAGGGGGCGATGGCTACACCTTC.

The chain recombines TRBV6-5 with TRBJ2-7, with 13 bases identical to TRBD2. V was pared by 6 bases and J by 1 base, with 0 bases of the junction left unmatched. Germline V gene lookup returns CDR1 MNHEY and CDR2 SVGAGI. The CDR3 extends over 14 amino acids. The DNA for the CDR3 is TGTGCCAGCAGACTAGCGGGAGGGTCCTACGAGCAGTACTTC. It is translated as CASRLAGGSYEQYF.